The clone carrying this TCR beta chain was detected ten times or more. These data belong to a study of regulatory T cells in long-lasting Graves disease. The CDR3 loop spans 13 amino acids. Trimming at V came to 6 bases and at J to 4 bases, leaving 5 bases not matched to a gene. Looked up from germline, CDR1 is MDHEN and CDR2 is SYDVKM. Time point denoted: newly diagnosed GD, antithyroid drugs for less than 3 months. There was RNA extracted from PBMCs, and the TCR library was made from it. Relying on iRepertoire HTBI primers and Arm-PCR of CDR3 regions, the team built TCR beta libraries. TCRdb re-analysed the multiplex PCR reads in MiXCR, keeping a single row per CDR3 protein. Seen here are approximately 460,000 distinct CDR3 sequences, around 15% observed once, and the top ten hold roughly a tenth. This same sample was also part of a study on T cells in Graves' hyperthyroidism and ophthalmopathy.

The clonotype comes from a woman in her twenties or thirties with Graves disease. The input for sequencing was peripheral blood mononuclear cells (PBMCs), taken at new diagnosis, from a patient treated with antithyroid drugs. J is TRBJ2-5 and V is TRBV28, with 7 bases that match TRBD1. The CDR3 DNA follows: TGTGCCAGCAGAAGGGACAGCGGAGAGACCCAGTACTTC. Its protein product is CASRRDSGETQYF. The complete variable domain, with remaining parts taken from reference TRBV28 and TRBJ2-5, reads DVKVTQSSRYLVKRTGEKVFLECVQDMDHENMFWYRQDPGLGLRLIYFSYDVKMKEKGDIPEGYSVSREKKERFSLILESASTNQTSMYLCASRRDSGETQYFGPGTRLLVL.